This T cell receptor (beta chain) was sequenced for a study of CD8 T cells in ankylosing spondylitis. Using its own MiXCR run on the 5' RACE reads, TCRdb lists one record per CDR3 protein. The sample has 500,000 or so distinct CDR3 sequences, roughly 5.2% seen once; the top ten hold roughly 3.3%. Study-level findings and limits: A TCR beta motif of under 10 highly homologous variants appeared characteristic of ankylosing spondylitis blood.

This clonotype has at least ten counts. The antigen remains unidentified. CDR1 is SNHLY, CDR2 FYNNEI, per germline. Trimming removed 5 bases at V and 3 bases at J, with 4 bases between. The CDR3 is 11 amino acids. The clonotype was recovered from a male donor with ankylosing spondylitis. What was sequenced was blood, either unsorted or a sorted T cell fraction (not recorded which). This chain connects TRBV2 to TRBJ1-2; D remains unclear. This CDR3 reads CASSTDYGYTF. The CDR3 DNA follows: TGTGCCAGCAGTACCGACTATGGCTACACCTTC.